Below are 23 T cell receptor beta chains sequenced from a single sample in a study of blood T cells in healthy people across ages. The second PCR ran about 6 to 11 cycles with a sample-barcoded 5' primer and J-beta primers. TCRdb re-analysed the 5' RACE reads in MiXCR, keeping a single row per CDR3 protein. Altogether around 1,700,000 distinct CDR3 sequences are present, 28% being singletons, with the ten largest covering 7% to 9%. The sequencing sample was made of blood. Source of these receptors: a woman in her twenties or thirties in good health.

As to this clonotype: Sequence at one end of the junction differs from germline and may be a read error. The V gene is TRBV20-1, the J gene TRBJ1-6, with D perhaps matching TRBD1 (5 bases). The length of the CDR3 is 15 residues. The germline gives CDR1 DFQATT, CDR2 SNEGSKA (reference sequence). The CDR3 sequence is CSARDPPGYNSPRHF. CDR3 DNA sequence: TGCAGTGCTAGAGATCCCCCAGGGTATAATTCACCCCGCCACTTT.

This chain connects TRBV28 to TRBJ2-7; possibly TRBD1 for D (5 bases). The CDR3 consists of 15 residues. With 6 bases removed from V and 0 bases from J, the gap between germline ends came to 15 bases. Germline CDR1 and CDR2: MDHEN and SYDVKM. The CDR3 reads CASRNQGFDSYEQYF. In DNA, the CDR3 is TGTGCCAGCAGAAATCAGGGTTTCGACTCCTACGAGCAGTACTTC.

This clonotype was recorded a few times. The gene calls are TRBV19 and TRBJ2-5, with a possible D match to TRBD2 (6 bases). Trimming removed 1 base from V and 5 bases from J, with 14 bases in between. Germline V gives CDR1 LNHDA, CDR2 SQIVND (reference sequence). There are 15 residues in the CDR3. The CDR3 nucleotides read TGTGCCAGTAGTATAGGGGCGAATCTAGCGGAGACCCAGTACTTC. Its protein product is CASSIGANLAETQYF.

This sequence joins TRBV5-1 and TRBJ2-7, with 10 nucleotides matching TRBD2. The CDR3 extends over 16 amino acids. V trimming: 1 base; J trimming: 2 bases; junction bases outside the gene matches: 6. Germline-derived CDR1 and CDR2 are SGHRS and YFSETQ. The CDR3 DNA reads as TGCGCCAGCAGCTTGTACCGGACTAGCGGTGCCTACGAGCAGTACTTC. This encodes CASSLYRTSGAYEQYF.

The chain uses TRBV3-1 and TRBJ2-3, with TRBD2 matching 7 bases. J was trimmed by 1 base and V by 1 base; bases with no gene match: 2. The length of the CDR3 is 15 residues. The V gene's germline CDR1 is LGHDT and CDR2 YNNKEL (reference sequence). CDR3 in amino acids: CASSQVGGGTDTQYF. For the CDR3, the DNA is TGTGCCAGCAGCCAAGTGGGGGGGGGCACAGATACGCAGTATTTT.

CDR3 residues: CASSPIGGGSPDTQYF. CDR3 coding DNA: TGTGCCAGCAGCCCCATAGGCGGGGGGTCTCCAGATACGCAGTATTTT. The chain combines TRBV3-1 with TRBJ2-3; 8 bases are a match to TRBD2. This CDR3 is built from 16 residues. CDR1 is LGHDT, CDR2 YNNKEL, per germline (reference sequence). With V trimmed by 4 bases and J by 4 bases, 10 bases remained unmatched.

CDR3 sequence (DNA): TGTGCCAGCGTCTTTCGGACAGGGGAAGAGACCCAGTACTTC. Translating it yields CASVFRTGEETQYF. V usage is TRBV7-6 and J usage is TRBJ2-5; TRBD1 aligns across 9 bases. CDR3 length: 14 residues. The V and J ends lost 8 bases and 3 bases, in that order; junction bases with no gene match: 7. The V gene's germline CDR1 is SGHVS and CDR2 FNYEAQ. Using reference TRBV7-6 and TRBJ2-5 for the parts outside the CDR3, the full variable domain is GAGVSQSPRYKVTKRGQDVALRCDPISGHVSLYWYRQALGQGPEFLTYFNYEAQQDKSGLPNDRFSAERPEGSISTLTIQRTEQRDSAMYRCASVFRTGEETQYFGPGTRLLVL.

Comment on this clonotype: The junction does not match germline at one end; this may be a read error. The chain is built from TRBV20-1 and TRBJ1-6; 10 bases align to TRBD1. This CDR3 has 15 residues. Germline V lookup: CDR1 DFQATT, CDR2 SNEGSKA (reference sequence). CDR3 in amino acids: CSASRQGAGNSPFHF. CDR3 in DNA: TGCAGTGCTAGTAGACAGGGGGCGGGAAATTCACCCTTCCACTTT.

The chain carries TRBV6-2 or TRBV6-3 and TRBJ2-7, with a tentative D call TRBD2 (6 bases). Germline CDR1 reads MNHEY; CDR2 reads SVGEGT. This CDR3 is built from 15 residues. The ends were cut back, 6 bases at V and 4 bases at J, with 19 bases in the middle. Here the CDR3 reads CASRRTQGGGYEQYF. CDR3 DNA sequence: TGTGCCAGCAGACGAACCCAGGGAGGTGGGTACGAGCAGTACTTC.

V is TRBV20-1 and J is TRBJ2-4; D remains unclear. The ends were cut back, 5 bases at V and 9 bases at J, with 20 bases in the middle. CDR3 length: 14 amino acids. The germline CDR1 and CDR2 sequences are DFQATT and SNEGSKA (reference sequence). CDR3 sequence reads: CSAAVRIERGIQYF. The CDR3 DNA reads as TGCAGTGCTGCCGTGCGGATCGAGCGTGGCATTCAGTACTTC.

This chain uses TRBV3-1 with TRBJ1-4; possibly TRBD1 for D (6 bases). Trimming shortened V by 6 bases and J by 5 bases, and 10 bases separated the two germline ends. Germline CDR1 and CDR2: LGHDT and YNNKEL (reference sequence). The CDR3 is 13 residues long. In nucleotides, the CDR3 is TGTGCCAGCAGGCTGCAGGGGAATGAAAAACTGTTTTTT. Its protein is CASRLQGNEKLFF.

This clonotype showed up many times. As DNA, the CDR3 is TGCGCCAGCAGCTTGGATGGCATCTATGGCTACACCTTC. It is translated as CASSLDGIYGYTF. The V gene is TRBV5-1, the J gene TRBJ1-2; D is unresolved. V lost 0 bases to trimming and J lost 4 bases, with 7 bases between them. The CDR3 extends over 13 amino acids. Looked up from germline, CDR1 is SGHRS and CDR2 is YFSETQ.

This clonotype was recorded a few times. This rearrangement joins TRBV9 to TRBJ2-7; 10 bases agree with TRBD2. The CDR3 runs to 17 residues. Germline V gene lookup returns CDR1 SGDLS and CDR2 YYNGEE. The V gene end was trimmed by 3 bases and the J gene end by 2 bases; junction bases not matched to a gene: 11. The CDR3 here is CASSAGRTSGVPYEQYF. The CDR3, as DNA: TGTGCCAGCAGCGCAGGACGGACTAGCGGAGTCCCCTACGAGCAGTACTTC.

The rearrangement uses TRBV3-1 and TRBJ2-3; no clear D gene. This CDR3 has 14 residues. Germline CDR1 LGHDT, CDR2 YNNKEL (reference sequence). V lost 1 base, J lost 4 bases, and 9 bases lay in between. The chain's CDR3 is CASSQGGTADTQYF. The CDR3 nucleotides read TGTGCCAGCAGCCAAGGGGGTACTGCAGATACGCAGTATTTT.

As concerns this clonotype: This is likely a read error, given that the CDR3 carries no conserved phenylalanine or tryptophan at its end. The chain couples TRBV20-1 to TRBJ2-1; maybe TRBD1 (6 bases). V was pared by 6 bases and J by 7 bases, with 13 bases between. The V gene's germline CDR1 is DFQATT and CDR2 SNEGSKA (reference sequence). This CDR3 has 12 amino acids. The CDR3 nucleotides read TGCAGTGCCAGTGTAACAGGGAATGAGCAGTTCCTC. Its protein product is CSASVTGNEQFL.

The rearrangement links TRBV3-1 to TRBJ2-4; TRBD1 or TRBD2 may be the D gene (6 bases each). Trimming took 1 base from V and 13 from J, leaving 23 bases between them. The CDR3 extends over 16 amino acids. Looked up from germline, CDR1 is LGHDT and CDR2 is YNNKEL (reference sequence). CDR3 in amino acids: CASSQGRGASYNEQYF. The CDR3 nucleotides are TGTGCCAGCAGCCAAGGAAGGGGGGCCTCTTACAATGAGCAGTACTTC.

This sequence joins TRBV14 and TRBJ1-1; D gene uncertain. Germline values: CDR1 SGHDN, CDR2 FVKESK. Trimming pared 4 bases from V and 7 bases from J, leaving 22 bases between. This CDR3 has 16 amino acids. CDR3 coding DNA: TGTGCCAGCAGCCTAGAACGCGGGAGAACCCGGAATGAAGCTTTCTTT. It is translated as CASSLERGRTRNEAFF.

A note on this clonotype: This sequence may be a read error, since a much larger clone differs from it by one base. This sequence joins TRBV28 and TRBJ1-2; D unclear. The CDR3 runs to 12 residues. CDR1 is MDHEN, CDR2 SYDVKM, per germline. The CDR3 DNA sequence: TGTGCCAGCGGTTTAGACTCGAGGGGCTACACCTTC. Its translation: CASGLDSRGYTF.

In its sample, this clonotype was seen a few times. This chain joins TRBV13 and TRBJ2-5; D is undetermined. CDR1 is PRHDT and CDR2 is FYEKMQ in the germline V gene (reference sequence). The CDR3 covers 13 residues. Between the trimmed V and J ends, which lost 6 bases and 4 bases, there was a span of 12 bases. CDR3 DNA: TGTGCCAGCAGGTCAAGGGAAGGAGAGACCCAGTACTTC. Protein: CASRSREGETQYF. The complete variable domain, with remaining parts taken from reference TRBV13 and TRBJ2-5, reads AAGVIQSPRHLIKEKRETATLKCYPIPRHDTVYWYQQGPGQDPQFLISFYEKMQSDKGSIPDRFSAQQFSDYHSELNMSSLELGDSALYFCASRSREGETQYFGPGTRLLVL.

The chain uses TRBV6-1 and TRBJ1-1; TRBD1 might be the D (6 bases). The CDR3 totals 13 residues. The germline CDR1 and CDR2 sequences are MNHNS and SASEGT. The ends were cut back, 4 bases at V and 9 bases at J, with 15 bases in the middle. Here the CDR3 DNA reads TGTGCCAGCAGTGCCAACAGGGAAGGGAAAGCTTTCTTT. This translates into CASSANREGKAFF.

This clonotype was recorded at least ten times. The CDR3 DNA is TGTGCCAGCAGCTCCATGACTAGCCCTGTAACCAAAAACATTCAGTACTTC. Translating gives CASSSMTSPVTKNIQYF. V is TRBV6-6 and J is TRBJ2-4, with 7 nucleotides matching TRBD2. This CDR3 is 17 amino acids long. From germline, CDR1 is MNHNY and CDR2 SVGAGI (reference sequence). Trimming removed 6 bases from V and 2 bases from J; junction bases left unmatched: 13.

This chain connects TRBV7-2 to TRBJ1-5; possible D gene TRBD1, 6 bases. Trimming removed 1 base from V and 7 bases from J, with 14 bases in between. This CDR3 spans 15 amino acids. The V gene's germline CDR1 is SGHTA and CDR2 FQGNSA. The CDR3 sequence is CASSLGRGDGQPQHF. As DNA, the CDR3 is TGTGCCAGCAGCTTAGGCAGGGGTGATGGACAGCCCCAGCATTTT.

This chain connects TRBV20-1 to TRBJ2-3, with 15 bases aligning to TRBD2. In germline, CDR1 is DFQATT, CDR2 SNEGSKA (reference sequence). The CDR3 has 14 amino acids. Trimming cost V 5 bases and J 5 bases; bases outside gene matches: 2. CDR3 nucleotide sequence: TGCAGTGCTTGGACTAGCGGGGGGGTAGATACGCAGTATTTT. Its translation is CSAWTSGGVDTQYF.